This T cell receptor (beta chain) was recorded in a study of graft-versus-host responses after intestinal transplantation. The data were produced by immunoSEQ multiplex PCR, yet TCRdb's version contains in-frame clones alone and is incomplete. The sample carries 80,000 to 95,000 clones, about nine tenths recorded once. Worth noting for this clone: What it binds is not known.

Germline V gene lookup returns CDR1 LGHNA and CDR2 YSLEER. V lost 2 bases to trimming and J lost 0 bases, with 7 bases between them. The CDR3 runs to 14 residues. The receptor comes from a human donor who received an intestinal transplant. Sequenced material: unstimulated CD8+ T cells sorted from spleen or lymph node cells, taken before intestinal transplant. The chain employs TRBV4-3 and TRBJ1-1; D remains unclear. This CDR3 is CASSQPEMNTEAFF. The DNA for the CDR3 is TGCGCCAGCAGCCAACCCGAAATGAACACTGAAGCTTTCTTT.